This TCR beta chain was recorded in a study of blood T cell repertoires in COVID-19. Study background: From the United States, Italy and Spain came samples of acute and convalescent COVID-19.

Authors' processing steps: Amplification with reference gene primers provided the estimates of nucleated cell counts. The assay was immunoSEQ multiplex PCR, and TCRdb's table has in-frame clones only and misses some. The D gene and trimming were derived from the DNA, and the V and J assignments and clone size from that table. The data show around 46,000 clones, 80% to 90% seen once. V lost 1 base, J lost 3 bases, and 5 bases stayed unmatched. There are 15 residues in the CDR3. Germline V gene sequence: CDR1 SEHNR, CDR2 FQNEAQ (reference sequence). The V and J genes are TRBV7-9 and TRBJ1-2, with 7 nucleotides matching TRBD1. This receptor was obtained from a man in his fifties with acute or convalescent COVID-19. The sample was peripheral blood. CDR3 residues: CASSLGQGPDYGYTF. The DNA for the CDR3 is TGTGCCAGCAGCTTAGGACAGGGCCCTGACTATGGCTACACCTTC.